This T cell receptor (beta chain) derives from a study of blood T cell repertoires in COVID-19. Overall study context: In each case, the material was cDNA or gDNA derived from T cells, B-cell-depleted T cells, or PBMCs.

Sequenced by immunoSEQ multiplex PCR; TCRdb stores in-frame clones only, minus some. The sample carries 45,000 to 65,000 clones, 90% to 95% recorded once. This CDR3 contains 14 residues. Germline V gene lookup returns CDR1 SGHDT and CDR2 YYEEEE. The V and J ends lost 2 bases and 1 base respectively, with 9 bases between them. Source material: peripheral blood. The sequence came from a human donor in a cohort sampled during active COVID-19. The rearrangement joins TRBV5-6 to TRBJ1-1; D ambiguous. The CDR3: CASSFVISNTEAFF. CDR3 bases: TGTGCCAGCAGCTTCGTTATTTCGAACACTGAAGCTTTCTTT.